The TCR beta chain described here comes from a study of T cell responses to AZD1222 COVID-19 vaccine. This clone was recorded only once. Its target is not known. Additional DNA sequences in this sample encode the identical CDR3. The CDR3 sequence is 16 residues long. V trimming: 4 bases; J trimming: 0 bases; junction bases outside the gene matches: 9. Germline V gives CDR1 SGHTA, CDR2 FQGNSA. Clones were read by immunoSEQ multiplex PCR, and TCRdb kept only the in-frame ones, dropping some. The profile covers 180,000 or so clones, with around 90% appearing a single time and 1.6% taken by the ten largest. Study outcomes and limitations: Among the donors, most were white British and more were female, and clonal diversity was possibly underestimated.

Here the sequenced sample was peripheral blood, taken on day 0 of AZD1222 vaccination. This clonotype was obtained from an adult in good health. The chain carries TRBV7-2 and TRBJ2-7; 7 bases are shared with TRBD2. CDR3 sequence reads: CASSYSSSGTSYEQYF. CDR3 DNA: TGTGCCAGCAGCTACAGCTCTAGCGGTACCTCCTACGAGCAGTACTTC. Supplemented by reference TRBV7-2 and TRBJ2-7, the full variable domain reads GAGVSQSPSNKVTEKGKDVELRCDPISGHTALYWYRQSLGQGLEFLIYFQGNSAPDKSGLPSDRFSAERTGGSVSTLTIQRTQQEDSAVYLCASSYSSSGTSYEQYFGPGTRLTVT.